Below, 7 T cell receptor beta chains from the same sample are listed, as sequenced in a study of T cell changes during pregnancy in multiple sclerosis. Clones were read by immunoSEQ multiplex PCR, and TCRdb kept only the in-frame ones, dropping some. Seen here are about 110,000 clones, about 90% observed once, and the top ten hold 0.78%. This specimen consisted of peripheral blood, obtained in the third trimester of pregnancy. Receptors originate from a female donor in good health, enrolled as a control in a pregnancy study.

The V and J genes are TRBV12-5 and TRBJ2-5, with 12 bases fitting TRBD1. Germline-derived CDR1 and CDR2 are LGHNT and FRNRAP. This CDR3 has 15 amino acids. Trimming took 2 bases from V and 5 from J; bases not matched to a gene: 3. CDR3 in amino acids: CASGLRDRGPETQYF. The CDR3 region has the DNA TGTGCTAGTGGTTTGAGGGACAGGGGGCCGGAGACCCAGTACTTC.

The chain carries TRBV7-3 and TRBJ2-6; TRBD1 aligns across 12 bases. Looked up from germline, CDR1 is SGHTA and CDR2 is FQGTGA. This CDR3 has 17 amino acids. Trimming at V came to 2 bases and at J to 4 bases, leaving 3 bases not matched to a gene. CDR3 loop: CASSLEGQGAGANVLTF. The CDR3 DNA reads TGTGCCAGCAGCTTAGAGGGACAGGGGGCCGGGGCCAACGTCCTGACTTTC.

The rearrangement uses TRBV19 and TRBJ1-2; the D gene is possibly TRBD1 (6 bases). The CDR3 spans 13 residues. V was shortened by 6 bases and J by 2 bases, with 10 bases between the two germline ends. Germline-derived CDR1 and CDR2 are LNHDA and SQIVND (reference sequence). The CDR3 nucleotides read TGTGCCAGTAGGAGACAGGTGAACTATGGCTACACCTTC. Translated: CASRRQVNYGYTF.

The rearrangement joins TRBV5-4 to TRBJ2-1; TRBD2 matches 10 bases. Germline CDR1 is SGHNT and CDR2 is YYREEE (reference sequence). V was pared by 6 bases and J by 7 bases, with 13 bases of the junction left unmatched. The CDR3 consists of 16 residues. CDR3 DNA: TGTGCCAGCACCCGCCCGGGAGCGGGGGGGCGGAATGAGCAGTTCTTC. Translation: CASTRPGAGGRNEQFF. The whole variable domain, filled in from reference TRBV5-4 and TRBJ2-1, reads ETGVTQSPTHLIKTRGQQVTLRCSSQSGHNTVSWYQQALGQGPQFIFQYYREEENGRGNFPPRFSGLQFPNYSSELNVNALELDDSALYLCASTRPGAGGRNEQFFGPGTRLTVL.

This chain links TRBV7-9 with TRBJ2-3, with D hard to call. The CDR3 totals 14 residues. Germline CDR1 is SEHNR and CDR2 is FQNEAQ (reference sequence). The V end lost 6 bases, the J end lost 0 bases, and 10 bases lay between the germline ends. CDR3 DNA: TGTGCCAGCAGACACCAGAGGAGCACAGATACGCAGTATTTT. Residues: CASRHQRSTDTQYF.

The chain combines TRBV9 with TRBJ1-2, with 8 positions matching TRBD1. The CDR3 loop spans 15 amino acids. V was pared by 3 bases and J by 7 bases, with 11 bases of the junction left unmatched. In germline, CDR1 is SGDLS, CDR2 YYNGEE. Here the CDR3 reads CASSEGVSGGSGYTF. The CDR3 region has the DNA TGTGCCAGCAGCGAGGGGGTTTCAGGGGGCAGTGGCTACACCTTC.

The chain couples TRBV6-5 to TRBJ2-2; 8 bases agree with TRBD1. V shed 4 bases, J shed 6 bases, and the junction held 4 bases outside the gene matches. CDR1 MNHEY and CDR2 SVGAGI come from the germline V gene. The CDR3 length is 14 residues. DNA for the CDR3: TGTGCCAGCAGTTCCTTGGGACAGGCCGGGGAGCTGTTTTTT. Amino acids: CASSSLGQAGELFF.